Listed here are 3 T cell receptor beta chains from one sample, sequenced in a study of ipilimumab plus nivolumab after autologous stem cell transplantation. TCRdb's table, derived via immunoSEQ multiplex PCR, lists solely in-frame clones and lacks some. This sample has around 84,000 clones, with approximately 83% found just once. The sample consisted of PBMCs, taken in a trial of ipilimumab plus nivolumab as post-transplant consolidation. These TCRs come from a male donor with diffuse large B-cell lymphoma.

This chain links TRBV5-1 with TRBJ1-5, with 7 bases that match TRBD1. Trimming at V came to 4 bases and at J to 4 bases, leaving 8 bases not matched to a gene. This CDR3 has 15 residues. Germline V gene sequence: CDR1 SGHRS, CDR2 YFSETQ. This chain's CDR3 is CASSLTGPRNQPQHF. CDR3 coding DNA: TGCGCCAGCAGCCTGACAGGGCCCAGGAATCAGCCCCAGCATTTT.

The J gene is TRBJ2-3, the V gene TRBV4-3, with D possibly called TRBD1 or TRBD2 (5 bases each). This CDR3 spans 14 amino acids. Trimming removed 6 bases from V and 0 bases from J, with 10 bases in between. Germline CDR1 LGHNA, CDR2 YSLEER. The DNA for the CDR3 is TGCGCCAGCAGTGGGGACGTTAGCACAGATACGCAGTATTTT. Protein product: CASSGDVSTDTQYF.

This chain joins TRBV5-1 and TRBJ1-3; D not certain. There are 15 residues in the CDR3. Germline V gives CDR1 SGHRS, CDR2 YFSETQ. V was pared by 1 base and J by 0 bases, with 8 bases between. CDR3 DNA sequence: TGCGCCAGCAGCTTGAACCCGGGCTCTGGAAACACCATATATTTT. This codes for CASSLNPGSGNTIYF.